Listed below are T cell receptor beta chains from one sample, sequenced in a study of beta chain features in type 1 diabetes. Assay: immunoSEQ multiplex PCR; the TCRdb copy retains only in-frame clones and omits some. The sample records around 350,000 clones, 10% to 15% being singletons. Sequenced input: naive CD4+ T cells from blood. These receptors were taken from a man younger than 30 in good health. Both conserved end residues are part of each CDR3. The order of the fields is D gene, V gene, J gene, clone size, CDR3 length, CDR3 protein, CDR3 DNA. D genes are given only for firm matches. Clone size is given for some rows only: seen once, a few or many times, or a class if the clone is expanded.

D: TRBD2
V: TRBV7-2
J: TRBJ2-1
size: -
length: 15
CDR3: CASSLRTSGSNEQFF
DNA: TGTGCCAGCAGCTTGAGGACTAGCGGGAGTAATGAGCAGTTCTTC

D: -
V: TRBV4-1
J: TRBJ2-7
size: few
length: 15
CDR3: CASSQDLFGPGEQYF
DNA: TGCGCCAGCAGCCAAGATCTGTTCGGACCGGGAGAGCAGTACTTC

D: -
V: TRBV7-2
J: TRBJ1-2
size: few
length: 13
CDR3: CASSLAVNYGYTF
DNA: TGTGCCAGCAGCCTAGCCGTTAACTATGGCTACACCTTC

D: TRBD1
V: TRBV4-1
J: TRBJ2-7
size: -
length: 17
CDR3: CASSQVYGTDTSYEQYF
DNA: TGCGCCAGCAGCCAAGTCTATGGGACAGATACTTCCTACGAGCAGTACTTC

D: TRBD1
V: TRBV30
J: TRBJ1-5
size: -
length: 12
CDR3: CAWGQDNQPQHF
DNA: TGTGCCTGGGGACAGGACAACCAGCCCCAGCATTTT

D: TRBD1
V: TRBV27
J: TRBJ2-7
size: few
length: 14
CDR3: CASRLTGQTYEQYF
DNA: TGTGCCAGCAGGCTGACGGGACAGACATACGAGCAGTACTTC

D: TRBD1
V: TRBV2
J: TRBJ1-2
size: few
length: 13
CDR3: CASSDDRGDGYTF
DNA: TGTGCCAGCAGCGACGACAGGGGTGATGGCTACACCTTC

D: -
V: TRBV19
J: TRBJ1-2
size: -
length: 15
CDR3: CASTPRGSTNYGYTF
DNA: TGTGCCAGTACCCCGCGGGGCTCCACCAACTATGGCTACACCTTC

D: TRBD1
V: TRBV15
J: TRBJ1-2
size: -
length: 14
CDR3: CATSSQTGPYGYTF
DNA: TGTGCCACCAGCAGCCAGACAGGGCCCTATGGCTACACCTTC

D: -
V: TRBV5-1
J: TRBJ2-3
size: few
length: 13
CDR3: CASSSGGTDTQYF
DNA: TGCGCCAGCAGTTCGGGGGGCACAGATACGCAGTATTTT

D: -
V: TRBV5-1
J: TRBJ1-1
size: -
length: 15
CDR3: CASSLDPGRYTEAFF
DNA: TGCGCCAGCAGCTTGGACCCCGGGAGGTACACTGAAGCTTTCTTT

D: -
V: TRBV9
J: TRBJ1-1
size: -
length: 13
CDR3: CASSVEGNGEAFF
DNA: TGTGCCAGCAGCGTAGAGGGGAATGGTGAAGCTTTCTTT

D: -
V: TRBV9
J: TRBJ2-1
size: few
length: 14
CDR3: CASSVGGPYNEQFF
DNA: TGTGCCAGCAGCGTAGGTGGCCCCTACAATGAGCAGTTCTTC

D: TRBD1
V: TRBV5-1
J: TRBJ2-7
size: -
length: 16
CDR3: CASSSGPTGTGYEQYF
DNA: TGCGCCAGCAGCTCAGGCCCGACCGGGACAGGGTACGAGCAGTACTTC

D: -
V: TRBV6-5
J: TRBJ1-2
size: few
length: 13
CDR3: CASWNGANYGYTF
DNA: TGTGCCAGTTGGAATGGAGCTAACTATGGCTACACCTTC

D: TRBD1
V: TRBV7-9
J: TRBJ1-2
size: few
length: 15
CDR3: CASSLGSTGEYGYTF
DNA: TGTGCCAGCAGCTTAGGTTCGACAGGGGAATATGGCTACACCTTC

D: -
V: TRBV7-2
J: TRBJ2-4
size: -
length: 14
CDR3: CASSQGLAKNIQYF
DNA: TGTGCCAGCAGCCAGGGGTTAGCCAAAAACATTCAGTACTTC

D: -
V: TRBV9
J: TRBJ1-2
size: -
length: 12
CDR3: CASSVVGGGYTF
DNA: TGTGCCAGCAGCGTAGTGGGAGGGGGCTACACCTTC

D: -
V: TRBV5-1
J: TRBJ1-1
size: -
length: 15
CDR3: CASSAATGGNTEAFF
DNA: TGCGCCAGCAGCGCAGCCACAGGTGGAAACACTGAAGCTTTCTTT

D: -
V: TRBV9
J: TRBJ1-6
size: -
length: 13
CDR3: CASSALYNSPLHF
DNA: TGTGCCAGCTCTGCGCTATATAATTCACCCCTCCACTTT

D: TRBD2
V: TRBV4-3
J: TRBJ2-3
size: few
length: 16
CDR3: CASSRTIAGGRDTQYF
DNA: TGCGCCAGCAGCCGGACTATAGCGGGGGGGAGAGATACGCAGTATTTT

D: -
V: TRBV7-2
J: TRBJ2-3
size: -
length: 16
CDR3: CASSFPTGSGSDTQYF
DNA: TGTGCCAGCAGCTTCCCGACAGGGAGCGGGAGTGATACGCAGTATTTT

D: TRBD1
V: TRBV28
J: TRBJ1-1
size: once
length: 15
CDR3: CASSLGQAVGTEAFF
DNA: TGTGCCAGCAGTTTAGGACAGGCCGTAGGGACTGAAGCTTTCTTT

D: TRBD2
V: TRBV7-2
J: TRBJ2-1
size: few
length: 18
CDR3: CASSQRILAGVSYNEQFF
DNA: TGTGCCAGCAGCCAGCGAATACTAGCGGGAGTCTCCTACAATGAGCAGTTCTTC

D: -
V: TRBV5-6
J: TRBJ2-7
size: few
length: 14
CDR3: CASSSGDQPYEQYF
DNA: TGTGCCAGCAGCTCCGGGGATCAACCCTACGAGCAGTACTTC

D: -
V: TRBV29-1
J: TRBJ2-3
size: -
length: 14
CDR3: CSVGWAGVTDTQYF
DNA: TGCAGCGTTGGTTGGGCGGGTGTCACAGATACGCAGTATTTT

D: -
V: TRBV30
J: TRBJ2-5
size: few
length: 12
CDR3: CAWSLQGETQYF
DNA: TGTGCCTGGAGCCTCCAGGGAGAGACCCAGTACTTC